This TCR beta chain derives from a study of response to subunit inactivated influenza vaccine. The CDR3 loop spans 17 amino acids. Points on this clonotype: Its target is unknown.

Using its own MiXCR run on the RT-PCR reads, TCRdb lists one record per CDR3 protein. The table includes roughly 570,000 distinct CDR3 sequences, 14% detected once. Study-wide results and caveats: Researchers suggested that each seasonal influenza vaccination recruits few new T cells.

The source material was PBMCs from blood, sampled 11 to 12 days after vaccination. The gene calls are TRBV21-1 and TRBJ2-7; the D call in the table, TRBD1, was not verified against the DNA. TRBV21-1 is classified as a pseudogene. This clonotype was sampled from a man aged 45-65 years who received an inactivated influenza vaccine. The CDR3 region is CASSKALWGQVFYEQYF. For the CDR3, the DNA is TGTGCCAGCAGCAAAGCGCTTTGGGGACAGGTCTTCTACGAGCAGTACTTC.